One sample yielded the 9 T cell receptor beta chains listed below, sequenced in a study of OX40 agonist ivuxolimab in advanced cancers. The library relied on the immunoSEQ multiplex PCR assay. TCRdb's version of the immuneACCESS table is confined to in-frame rearrangements and falls short of the full clone set. An unresolved V gene accounts for under half of the shortfall where checked; the remainder is of unknown origin. The sample table lists tens of thousands of clones, more than 70% of them with a count of one. The top ten clones comprise 4.5% to 5.5% of the sample. Sample: CD4+ or CD8+ T cells sorted from blood, taken in a trial of the OX40 agonist ivuxolimab. The source is an adult with an advanced solid tumor such as melanoma, head and neck, liver or kidney cancer.

This chain connects TRBV7-9 to TRBJ2-7, with 8 bases identical to TRBD1. The CDR3 loop spans 13 amino acids. Germline CDR1 reads SEHNR; CDR2 reads FQNEAQ (reference sequence). V gave up 5 bases and J gave up 3 bases; unmatched junction bases: 3. The CDR3 DNA follows: TGTGCCAGCAGCACCACAGGGGGCTACGAGCAGTACTTC. It codes for CASSTTGGYEQYF.

The chain joins TRBV12-5 to TRBJ2-1; weak D call: TRBD2 (6 bases). With 0 bases removed from V and 10 bases from J, the gap between germline ends came to 22 bases. Per the germline V gene, CDR1 is LGHNT and CDR2 is FRNRAP. CDR3 length: 17 amino acids. The CDR3 nucleotides are TGTGCTAGTGGTTTGGTAGGAGGGGAAGACAATCACAGGGAGCAGTTCTTC. Translation gives CASGLVGGEDNHREQFF.

The rearrangement links TRBV11-2 to TRBJ2-7, with 14 bases fitting TRBD2. Germline CDR1 reads SGHAT; CDR2 reads FQNNGV. Trimming removed 4 bases from V and 4 bases from J; junction bases left unmatched: 3. The CDR3 has 15 amino acids. The CDR3 DNA sequence: TGTGCCAGCAGCTCTGGGACTAGCGGGAGTTACGAGCAGTACTTC. It is translated as CASSSGTSGSYEQYF.

V is TRBV4-3 and J is TRBJ1-4, with D uncertain. The V end was cut by 0 bases, the J end by 3 bases, with 5 bases between. Germline V lookup: CDR1 LGHNA, CDR2 YSLEER. The CDR3 length is 14 residues. Here the CDR3 DNA reads TGCGCCAGCAGCCAAGACACCTCTAATGAAAAACTGTTTTTT. It is translated as CASSQDTSNEKLFF.

This chain's CDR3 is CASSALDSTDTQYF. The CDR3 region has the DNA TGCGCCAGCAGCGCGTTGGACAGCACAGATACGCAGTATTTT. The chain uses TRBV5-1 and TRBJ2-3, with D uncertain. The CDR3 extends over 14 amino acids. Germline loops: CDR1 SGHRS, CDR2 YFSETQ. V lost 4 bases to trimming and J lost 0 bases, with 9 bases between them.

The chain is built from TRBV30 and TRBJ1-5, with a weak D call TRBD1 (5 bases). The V and J ends lost 2 bases and 5 bases respectively, with 25 bases between them. Germline assignment: CDR1 GTSNPN and CDR2 SVGIG (reference sequence). The CDR3 spans 18 residues. CDR3 DNA sequence: TGTGCCTGGAGTCCTCCCCGACCTGCCGGGACGGTGGATCAGCCCCAGCATTTT. It is translated as CAWSPPRPAGTVDQPQHF.

The J gene is TRBJ1-1, the V gene TRBV5-1; TRBD1 matches at 7 bases. V lost 0 bases and J lost 6; bases outside the gene matches: 8. CDR3 length: 15 amino acids. Germline V gene data show CDR1 as SGHRS and CDR2 as YFSETQ. CDR3 amino acids: CASSLAIGGIAEAFF. Written as DNA, the CDR3 is TGCGCCAGCAGCTTGGCCATAGGGGGCATCGCTGAAGCTTTCTTT. Full variable domain (rest looked up from reference TRBV5-1 and TRBJ1-1): KAGVTQTPRYLIKTRGQQVTLSCSPISGHRSVSWYQQTPGQGLQFLFEYFSETQRNKGNFPGRFSGRQFSNSRSEMNVSTLELGDSALYLCASSLAIGGIAEAFFGQGTRLTVV.

The chain carries TRBV10-3 and TRBJ2-2, with 9 bases that match TRBD2. Losses at the gene ends were 10 bases for V and 5 bases for J; bases not matched to a gene: 17. Germline CDR1 ENHRY, CDR2 SYGVKD. This CDR3 comprises 17 residues. CDR3 loop: CATKGEVAGVKTGELFF. The CDR3, as DNA: TGTGCCACAAAAGGGGAGGTAGCGGGAGTGAAGACCGGGGAGCTGTTTTTT.

J is TRBJ2-1 and V is TRBV6-5, with D perhaps matching TRBD1 (5 bases). The CDR3 contains 13 residues. In germline, CDR1 is MNHEY, CDR2 SVGAGI. V lost 2 bases and J lost 7, with 9 bases in between. The CDR3 is CASSYQGRNEQFF. CDR3 coding DNA: TGTGCCAGCAGTTACCAGGGTAGGAATGAGCAGTTCTTC.